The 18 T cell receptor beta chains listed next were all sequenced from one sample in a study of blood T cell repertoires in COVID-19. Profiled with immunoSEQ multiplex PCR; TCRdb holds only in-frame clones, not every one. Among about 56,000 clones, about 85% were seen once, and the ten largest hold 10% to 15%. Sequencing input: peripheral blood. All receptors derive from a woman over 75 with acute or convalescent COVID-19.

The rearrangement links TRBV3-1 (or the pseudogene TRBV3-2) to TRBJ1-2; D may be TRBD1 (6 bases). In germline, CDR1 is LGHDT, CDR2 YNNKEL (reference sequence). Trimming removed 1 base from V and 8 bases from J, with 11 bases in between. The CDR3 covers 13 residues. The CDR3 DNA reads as TGTGCCAGCAGCCAAGGGACAGAAAGGGGCTACACCTTC. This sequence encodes CASSQGTERGYTF.

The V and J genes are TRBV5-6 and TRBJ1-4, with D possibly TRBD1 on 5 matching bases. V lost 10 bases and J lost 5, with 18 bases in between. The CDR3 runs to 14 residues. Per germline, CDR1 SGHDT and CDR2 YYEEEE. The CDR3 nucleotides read TGTGCCTCGGAGAGAGGCAGACAGAATGAAAAACTGTTTTTT. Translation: CASERGRQNEKLFF.

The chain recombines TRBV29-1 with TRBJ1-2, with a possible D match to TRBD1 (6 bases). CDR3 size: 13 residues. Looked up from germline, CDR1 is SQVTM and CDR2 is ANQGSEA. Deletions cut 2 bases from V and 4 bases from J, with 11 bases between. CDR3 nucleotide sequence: TGCAGCGTTGAAAGGACAGAGCGCTATGGCTACACCTTC. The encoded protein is CSVERTERYGYTF.

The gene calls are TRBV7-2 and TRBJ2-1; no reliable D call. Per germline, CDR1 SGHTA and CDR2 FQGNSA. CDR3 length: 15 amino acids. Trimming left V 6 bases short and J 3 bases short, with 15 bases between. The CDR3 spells CASSPSRQNYNEQFF. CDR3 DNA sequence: TGTGCCAGCAGTCCTTCGCGGCAGAACTACAATGAGCAGTTCTTC.

The CDR3 DNA sequence: TGTGCCAGCAGCCAAGGCACGACAGATATCTACGAGCAGTACTTC. It translates to CASSQGTTDIYEQYF. The J gene is TRBJ2-7, the V gene TRBV14, with a tentative D call TRBD1 (5 bases). This CDR3 spans 15 amino acids. Trimming cost V 1 base and J 3 bases, with 13 bases left between them. CDR1 is SGHDN and CDR2 is FVKESK in the germline V gene.

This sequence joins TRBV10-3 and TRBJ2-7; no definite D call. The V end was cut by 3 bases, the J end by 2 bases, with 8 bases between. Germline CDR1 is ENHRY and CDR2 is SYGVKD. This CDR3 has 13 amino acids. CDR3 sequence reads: CAISDVVAYEQYF. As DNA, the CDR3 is TGTGCCATCAGTGACGTAGTGGCCTACGAGCAGTACTTC.

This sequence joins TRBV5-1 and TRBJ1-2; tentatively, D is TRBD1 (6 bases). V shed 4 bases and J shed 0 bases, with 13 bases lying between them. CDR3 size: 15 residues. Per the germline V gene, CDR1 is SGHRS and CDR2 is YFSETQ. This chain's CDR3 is CASSPRTASNYGYTF. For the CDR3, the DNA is TGCGCCAGCAGCCCGAGGACAGCTTCTAACTATGGCTACACCTTC.

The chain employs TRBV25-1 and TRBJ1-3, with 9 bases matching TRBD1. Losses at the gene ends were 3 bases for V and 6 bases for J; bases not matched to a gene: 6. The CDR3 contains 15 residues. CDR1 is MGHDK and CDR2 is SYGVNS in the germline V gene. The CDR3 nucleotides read TGTGCCAGCAGTGATTCTCGGACAGGGGTAAACACCATATATTTT. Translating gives CASSDSRTGVNTIYF.

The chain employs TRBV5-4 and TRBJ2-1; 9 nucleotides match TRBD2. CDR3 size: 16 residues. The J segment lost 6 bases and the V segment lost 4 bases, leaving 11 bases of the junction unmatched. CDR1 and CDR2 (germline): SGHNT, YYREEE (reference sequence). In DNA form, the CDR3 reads TGTGCCAGCAGCCCCAATAGCGGGGGATTAACCAATGAGCAGTTCTTC. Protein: CASSPNSGGLTNEQFF.

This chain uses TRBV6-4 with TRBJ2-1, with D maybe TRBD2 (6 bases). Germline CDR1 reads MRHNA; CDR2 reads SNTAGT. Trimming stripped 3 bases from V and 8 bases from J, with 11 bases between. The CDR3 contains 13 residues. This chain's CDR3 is CASSETRGHEQFF. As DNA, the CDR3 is TGTGCCAGCAGTGAAACGCGGGGACATGAGCAGTTCTTC.

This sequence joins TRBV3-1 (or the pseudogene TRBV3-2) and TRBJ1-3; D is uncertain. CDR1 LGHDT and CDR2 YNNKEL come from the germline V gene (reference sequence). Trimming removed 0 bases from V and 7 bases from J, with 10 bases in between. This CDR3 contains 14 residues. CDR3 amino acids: CASSQDSGGNTIYF. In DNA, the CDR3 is TGTGCCAGCAGCCAAGATTCGGGCGGGAACACCATATATTTT.

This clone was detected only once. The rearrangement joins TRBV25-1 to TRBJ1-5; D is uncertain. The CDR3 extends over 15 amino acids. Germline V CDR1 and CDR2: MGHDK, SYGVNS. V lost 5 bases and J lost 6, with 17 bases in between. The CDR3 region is CASSTLGRLCQPQHF. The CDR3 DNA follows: TGTGCCAGCAGTACCCTCGGCAGGTTGTGTCAGCCCCAGCATTTT.

The CDR3 protein is CASSLAPTGGNQPQHF. The CDR3 DNA is TGCGCCAGCAGCTTGGCTCCAACGGGGGGCAATCAGCCCCAGCATTTT. This chain connects TRBV5-1 to TRBJ1-5, with a tentative D call TRBD1 (5 bases). With 0 bases removed from V and 2 bases from J, the gap between germline ends came to 12 bases. This CDR3 has 16 residues. CDR1 and CDR2 from the germline V gene are SGHRS and YFSETQ.

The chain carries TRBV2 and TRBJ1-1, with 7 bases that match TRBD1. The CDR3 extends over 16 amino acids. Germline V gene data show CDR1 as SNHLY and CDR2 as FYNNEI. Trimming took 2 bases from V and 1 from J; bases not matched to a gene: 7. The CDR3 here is CASSEPLTGRNTEAFF. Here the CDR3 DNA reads TGTGCCAGCAGTGAACCCCTGACAGGGAGGAACACTGAAGCTTTCTTT.

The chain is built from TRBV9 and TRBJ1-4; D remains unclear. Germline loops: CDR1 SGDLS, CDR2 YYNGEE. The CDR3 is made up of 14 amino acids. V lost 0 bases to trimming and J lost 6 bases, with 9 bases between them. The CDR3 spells CASSVALADEKLFF. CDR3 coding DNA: TGTGCCAGCAGCGTAGCTCTGGCAGATGAAAAACTGTTTTTT.

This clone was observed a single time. DNA for the CDR3: TGTGCCAGCAGCGGGGGGTATGGGTACACCGGGGAGCTGTTTTTT. As protein: CASSGGYGYTGELFF. The genes are TRBV6-5 and TRBJ2-2, with 7 bases matching TRBD2. From germline, CDR1 is MNHEY and CDR2 SVGAGI. This CDR3 contains 15 residues. The trim removed 6 bases at V and 3 bases at J, leaving 7 bases unmatched.

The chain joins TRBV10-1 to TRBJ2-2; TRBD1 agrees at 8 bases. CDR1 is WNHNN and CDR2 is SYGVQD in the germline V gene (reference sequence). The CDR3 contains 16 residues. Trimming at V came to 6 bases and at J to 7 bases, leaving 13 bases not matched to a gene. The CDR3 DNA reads TGCGCCAGCAGCCTGCGGGCCAGGGGGCTCGACGGGGAGCTGTTTTTT. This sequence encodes CASSLRARGLDGELFF.

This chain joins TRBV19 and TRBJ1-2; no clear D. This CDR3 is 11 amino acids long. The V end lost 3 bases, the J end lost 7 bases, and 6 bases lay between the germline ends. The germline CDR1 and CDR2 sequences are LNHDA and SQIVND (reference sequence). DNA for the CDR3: TGTGCCAGTAGTATTGAGGGTGGCTACACCTTC. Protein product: CASSIEGGYTF.